These 22 T cell receptor beta chains share one sample of origin, sequenced in a study of T cell responses to AZD1222 COVID-19 vaccine. Only in-frame clones appear in the TCRdb table, and some are missing; sequencing was by immunoSEQ multiplex PCR. The sample lists over 120,000 clones; roughly 90% were seen once. The sample was peripheral blood, taken 28 days after the second AZD1222 dose. Every receptor here comes from an adult who received the AZD1222 COVID-19 vaccine.

The chain recombines TRBV28 with TRBJ2-1; possibly TRBD2 for D (7 bases). The CDR3 totals 17 residues. CDR1 and CDR2 from the germline V gene are MDHEN and SYDVKM. Trimming took off 5 bases at V and 9 bases at J, with 26 bases between the two ends. The CDR3 DNA is TGTGCCAGCAGTCCGCCAGCTAGCCTCGAAAGGGGGGGTGAGCAGTTCTTC. Translating it yields CASSPPASLERGGEQFF.

The CDR3 protein is CASSKGTLSRGREPQHF. The CDR3 coding sequence is TGTGCCAGCAGTAAGGGGACTTTGTCTCGGGGTCGGGAGCCCCAGCATTTT. This chain links TRBV28 with TRBJ1-5, with D possibly TRBD1 on 5 matching bases. This CDR3 is built from 17 residues. V lost 5 bases to trimming and J lost 8 bases, with 25 bases between them. Germline V gene lookup returns CDR1 MDHEN and CDR2 SYDVKM. The whole variable domain, filled in from reference TRBV28 and TRBJ1-5, reads DVKVTQSSRYLVKRTGEKVFLECVQDMDHENMFWYRQDPGLGLRLIYFSYDVKMKEKGDIPEGYSVSREKKERFSLILESASTNQTSMYLCASSKGTLSRGREPQHFGDGTRLSIL.

The chain joins TRBV9 to TRBJ2-1, with 8 positions matching TRBD2. The trim removed 0 bases at V and 12 bases at J, leaving 14 bases unmatched. Germline V gene lookup returns CDR1 SGDLS and CDR2 YYNGEE. The CDR3 contains 16 residues. CDR3 nucleotides: TGTGCCAGCAGCGTAGGCGGGGGGTTGGGCACTGGTAGGCAGTTCTTC. As protein: CASSVGGGLGTGRQFF.

V gene TRBV7-9 combines with J gene TRBJ2-5; unclear D gene. Trimming stripped 5 bases from V and 7 bases from J, with 8 bases between. The CDR3 spans 11 residues. Looked up from germline, CDR1 is SEHNR and CDR2 is FQNEAQ (reference sequence). The CDR3 bases are TGTGCCAGCAGCGTAGTGGGGACCCAGTACTTC. It encodes CASSVVGTQYF. The full variable domain, rest sourced from reference TRBV7-9 and TRBJ2-5, is DTGVSQNPRHKITKRGQNVTFRCDPISEHNRLYWYRQTLGQGPEFLTYFQNEAQLEKSRLLSDRFSAERPKGSFSTLEIQRTEQGDSAMYLCASSVVGTQYFGPGTRLLVL.

This chain joins TRBV28 and TRBJ2-5; the D gene is possibly TRBD2 (5 bases). Germline V lookup: CDR1 MDHEN, CDR2 SYDVKM. CDR3 size: 13 residues. V lost 5 bases, J lost 4 bases, and 11 bases lay in between. CDR3 residues: CASSTRALETQYF. CDR3 in DNA: TGTGCCAGCAGTACGAGGGCTTTAGAGACCCAGTACTTC.

The chain combines TRBV6-2 or TRBV6-3 with TRBJ2-5; tentatively, D is TRBD2 (6 bases). V shed 6 bases and J shed 1 base, with 9 bases lying between them. Germline CDR1 is MNHEY and CDR2 is SVGEGT. The CDR3 is made up of 13 amino acids. CDR3 sequence reads: CASSGDFQETQYF. The CDR3 nucleotides read TGTGCCAGCAGCGGGGACTTCCAAGAGACCCAGTACTTC.

V gene TRBV6-5 combines with J gene TRBJ2-7; no clear D. The CDR3 covers 14 residues. Per the germline V gene, CDR1 is MNHEY and CDR2 is SVGAGI. V lost 5 bases, J lost 4 bases, and 15 bases lay in between. CDR3 loop: CASSQLVRLYEQYF. The CDR3 coding sequence is TGTGCCAGCAGTCAACTCGTAAGACTTTACGAGCAGTACTTC.

V is TRBV5-5 and J is TRBJ2-1; TRBD1 aligns across 10 bases. Germline loops: CDR1 SGHKS, CDR2 YYEKEE (reference sequence). This CDR3 comprises 15 residues. V was clipped by 5 bases and J by 4 bases; unmatched bases: 6. The CDR3 bases are TGTGCCAGCAGAGTGGACAGGGGGGCGTACAATGAGCAGTTCTTC. This sequence encodes CASRVDRGAYNEQFF.

The V and J genes are TRBV5-6 and TRBJ1-2; no definite D call. This CDR3 has 16 residues. The V end was cut by 4 bases, the J end by 5 bases, with 21 bases between. Germline values: CDR1 SGHDT, CDR2 YYEEEE. This chain's CDR3 is CASSSAGGGFGYGYTF. CDR3 nucleotides: TGTGCCAGCAGCAGCGCCGGCGGCGGCTTCGGGTATGGCTACACCTTC.

The CDR3 DNA sequence: TGTGCCAGCAGCCAAGCGGACCCCCCGGGCACCGGGGAGCTGTTTTTT. Protein: CASSQADPPGTGELFF. The J gene is TRBJ2-2, the V gene TRBV14; D is unclear. CDR1 and CDR2 from the germline V gene are SGHDN and FVKESK. Trimming cost V 1 base and J 4 bases, with 13 bases left between them. CDR3 size: 16 residues.

This clone was seen only once. CDR3 DNA: TGTGCCAGCAGTTACTCGGGACAGGGGTCGGGGCCCCAGCATTTT. This encodes CASSYSGQGSGPQHF. This chain uses TRBV6-2 or TRBV6-3 with TRBJ1-5; TRBD1 matches 10 bases. CDR3 length: 15 residues. Germline V gene data show CDR1 as MNHEY and CDR2 as SVGEGT. The V gene end was trimmed by 0 bases and the J gene end by 9 bases; junction bases not matched to a gene: 5.

The rearrangement joins TRBV28 to TRBJ1-5, with 8 bases identical to TRBD1. Trimming removed 0 bases from V and 3 bases from J; junction bases left unmatched: 4. This CDR3 region has 16 residues. Germline CDR1 MDHEN, CDR2 SYDVKM. The CDR3 coding sequence is TGTGCCAGCAGTTTATGGACAGGGGCCCCCAATCAGCCCCAGCATTTT. It is translated as CASSLWTGAPNQPQHF.

The rearrangement joins TRBV7-2 to TRBJ2-5; tentatively, D is TRBD2 (5 bases). This CDR3 is 15 amino acids long. Germline CDR1 reads SGHTA; CDR2 reads FQGNSA. The V end lost 7 bases, the J end lost 5 bases, and 20 bases lay between the germline ends. Here the CDR3 reads CASTQFLGGSETQYF. CDR3 bases: TGTGCCAGCACCCAGTTTCTCGGCGGGTCCGAGACCCAGTACTTC.

This sequence joins TRBV7-3 and TRBJ2-1; TRBD1 or TRBD2 may be the D gene (7 bases each). Germline loops: CDR1 SGHTA, CDR2 FQGTGA. Trimming removed 2 bases from V and 10 bases from J, with 30 bases in between. The CDR3 covers 19 residues. The CDR3 reads CASSLPGRKDTGDYKEQFF. The DNA for the CDR3 is TGTGCCAGCAGCTTACCGGGACGCAAGGACACAGGGGACTATAAGGAGCAGTTCTTC.

The V gene is TRBV18, the J gene TRBJ2-1; D gene uncertain. V was shortened by 2 bases and J by 5 bases, with 4 bases between the two germline ends. CDR1 and CDR2 (germline): KGHSH, LQKENI. There are 12 residues in the CDR3. CDR3 amino acids: CASSPRNNEQFF. In DNA form, the CDR3 reads TGTGCCAGCTCACCAAGGAACAATGAGCAGTTCTTC.

A single count supports this clone. The J gene is TRBJ1-1, the V gene TRBV7-6, with a tentative D call TRBD1 (5 bases). Trimming pared 1 base from V and 4 bases from J, leaving 13 bases between. The germline CDR1 and CDR2 sequences are SGHVS and FNYEAQ. The length of the CDR3 is 15 residues. The CDR3 spells CASSLDPGPGTEAFF. In DNA, the CDR3 is TGTGCCAGCAGCTTAGATCCAGGGCCGGGCACTGAAGCTTTCTTT.

About this clone: A much larger clonotype is one base distant, so this may be a read error. This CDR3 reads CASSSQRNTGELFF. CDR3 bases: TGTGCCAGCAGCTCCCAGCGGAACACCGGGGAGCTGTTTTTT. The rearrangement links TRBV11-3 to TRBJ2-2; D is uncertain. This CDR3 has 14 residues. V gave up 4 bases and J gave up 1 base, with 7 bases separating them. Germline V gives CDR1 SGHNT, CDR2 YENEEA. Using reference TRBV11-3 and TRBJ2-2 for the parts outside the CDR3, the full variable domain is EAGVVQSPRYKIIEKKQPVAFWCNPISGHNTLYWYLQNLGQGPELLIRYENEEAVDDSQLPKDRFSAERLKGVDSTLKIQPAELGDSAVYLCASSSQRNTGELFFGEGSRLTVL.

A single count supports this clone. This rearrangement joins TRBV7-9 to TRBJ1-6, with D perhaps TRBD1 (5 bases). Germline V CDR1 and CDR2: SEHNR, FQNEAQ (reference sequence). V lost 0 bases and J lost 10, with 10 bases in between. The CDR3 runs to 14 residues. This CDR3 reads CASSLARGESPLHF. In DNA form, the CDR3 reads TGTGCCAGCAGCTTAGCGCGAGGGGAATCACCCCTCCACTTT. Based on the CDR3 plus reference TRBV7-9 and TRBJ1-6, the full variable domain is DTGVSQNPRHKITKRGQNVTFRCDPISEHNRLYWYRQTLGQGPEFLTYFQNEAQLEKSRLLSDRFSAERPKGSFSTLEIQRTEQGDSAMYLCASSLARGESPLHFGNGTRLTVT.

The J gene is TRBJ1-2, the V gene TRBV18; D is perhaps TRBD1 (6 bases). Trimming removed 2 bases from V and 7 bases from J, with 14 bases in between. Germline V gene sequence: CDR1 KGHSH, CDR2 LQKENI. The CDR3 sequence is 14 residues long. The CDR3 region has the DNA TGTGCCAGCTCACCAGTGACAGAGGGGGGTGGCTACACCTTC. Protein: CASSPVTEGGGYTF. Drawing the rest from reference TRBV18 and TRBJ1-2, the complete variable domain is NAGVMQNPRHLVRRRGQEARLRCSPMKGHSHVYWYRQLPEEGLKFMVYLQKENIIDESGMPKERFSAEFPKEGPSILRIQQVVRGDSAAYFCASSPVTEGGGYTFGSGTRLTVV.

This clone came up once. The chain joins TRBV25-1 to TRBJ1-2; TRBD1 matches 8 bases. CDR1 MGHDK and CDR2 SYGVNS come from the germline V gene. V lost 5 bases and J lost 0; bases outside the gene matches: 2. The CDR3 covers 14 residues. The CDR3 here is CASSRQGTNYGYTF. CDR3 nucleotide sequence: TGTGCCAGCAGTAGACAGGGGACTAACTATGGCTACACCTTC.

This clone was counted between two and nine times. This chain connects TRBV5-5 to TRBJ2-5, with 10 positions matching TRBD1. V was pared by 3 bases and J by 6 bases, with 5 bases of the junction left unmatched. This CDR3 has 14 residues. CDR1 is SGHKS, CDR2 YYEKEE, per germline (reference sequence). This CDR3 reads CASSSGTGEQTQYF. In DNA, the CDR3 is TGTGCCAGCAGCTCCGGGACAGGGGAACAGACCCAGTACTTC.

V gene TRBV9 combines with J gene TRBJ1-1, with 7 bases matching TRBD1. The J segment lost 4 bases and the V segment lost 4 bases, leaving 4 bases of the junction unmatched. The CDR3 totals 13 residues. In germline, CDR1 is SGDLS, CDR2 YYNGEE. This CDR3 reads CASSPTGVTEAFF. CDR3 DNA: TGTGCCAGCAGCCCAACAGGGGTCACTGAAGCTTTCTTT.